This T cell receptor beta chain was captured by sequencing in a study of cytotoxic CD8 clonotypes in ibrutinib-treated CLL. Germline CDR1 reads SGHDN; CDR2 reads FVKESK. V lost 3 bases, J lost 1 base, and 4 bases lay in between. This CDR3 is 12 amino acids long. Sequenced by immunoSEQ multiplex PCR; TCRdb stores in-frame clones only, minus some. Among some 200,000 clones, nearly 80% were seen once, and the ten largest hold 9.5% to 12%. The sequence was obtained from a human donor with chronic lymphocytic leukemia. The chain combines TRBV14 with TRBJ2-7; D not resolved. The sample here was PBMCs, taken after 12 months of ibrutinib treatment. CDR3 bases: TGTGCCAGCAGCCAGTCGTCCTACGAGCAGTACTTC. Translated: CASSQSSYEQYF.